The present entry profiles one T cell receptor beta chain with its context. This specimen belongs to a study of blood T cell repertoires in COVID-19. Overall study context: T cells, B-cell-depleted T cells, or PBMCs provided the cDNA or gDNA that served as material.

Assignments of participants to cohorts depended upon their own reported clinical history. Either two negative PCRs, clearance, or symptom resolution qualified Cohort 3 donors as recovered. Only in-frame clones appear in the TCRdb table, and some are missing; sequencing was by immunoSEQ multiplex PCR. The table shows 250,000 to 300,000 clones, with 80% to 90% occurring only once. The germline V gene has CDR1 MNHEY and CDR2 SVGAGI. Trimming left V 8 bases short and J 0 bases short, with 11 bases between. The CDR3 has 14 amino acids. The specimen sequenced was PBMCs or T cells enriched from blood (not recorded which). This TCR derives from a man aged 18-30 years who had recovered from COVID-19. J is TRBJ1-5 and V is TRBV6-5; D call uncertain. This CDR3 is CASLKSNSNQPQHF. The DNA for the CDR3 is TGTGCCAGCCTAAAGTCGAATAGCAATCAGCCCCAGCATTTT.